A selection of T cell receptor beta chains follows, all from one sample in a study of cytomegalovirus exposure and HLA in healthy donors. Only in-frame clones appear in the TCRdb table, and some are missing; sequencing was by immunoSEQ multiplex PCR. This table holds around 100,000 clones, 84% found once. The sequencing input was PBMCs. Receptor source: a young woman in good health and CMV-seropositive. CDR3s include the opening cysteine and the closing phenylalanine or tryptophan. The order of the fields is V gene, J gene, CDR3 protein.

v_gene: TRBV4-2
j_gene: TRBJ1-1
CDR3aa: CASSQGQNTEAFF

v_gene: TRBV4-1
j_gene: TRBJ1-1
CDR3aa: CASSQVRQGKGSTEAFF

v_gene: TRBV2
j_gene: TRBJ2-7
CDR3aa: CASSDPFQGYEQYF

v_gene: TRBV19
j_gene: TRBJ1-4
CDR3aa: CASSPDRGFPQNEKLFF

v_gene: TRBV5-4
j_gene: TRBJ2-2
CDR3aa: CASSSGQGAPPGELFF

v_gene: TRBV5-1
j_gene: TRBJ1-1
CDR3aa: CASSLGMGQPEAFF

v_gene: TRBV7-9
j_gene: TRBJ1-2
CDR3aa: CASSVPWPGGYTF

v_gene: TRBV4-2
j_gene: TRBJ2-3
CDR3aa: CASSQDPRASTDTQYF

v_gene: TRBV5-4
j_gene: TRBJ1-3
CDR3aa: CASSVDRASGNTIYF

v_gene: TRBV10-1
j_gene: TRBJ1-2
CDR3aa: CATSPGQEYGYTF

v_gene: TRBV9
j_gene: TRBJ2-3
CDR3aa: CASGGGWSTDTQYF

v_gene: TRBV30
j_gene: TRBJ1-2
CDR3aa: CAWSGGYGYTF

v_gene: TRBV11-2
j_gene: TRBJ2-3
CDR3aa: CASSFQLEEDTQYF

v_gene: TRBV12-2
j_gene: TRBJ2-3
CDR3aa: CASRLPLADTQNTQYF

v_gene: TRBV5-6
j_gene: TRBJ2-1
CDR3aa: CASSLGTSYNEQFF

v_gene: TRBV4-1
j_gene: TRBJ2-7
CDR3aa: CASSPGDSAYEQYF

v_gene: TRBV18
j_gene: TRBJ2-1
CDR3aa: CASSPGGGNEQFF

v_gene: TRBV28
j_gene: TRBJ2-1
CDR3aa: CASSLWWTGGKVGYNEQFF

v_gene: TRBV7-8
j_gene: TRBJ1-2
CDR3aa: CASSLGAGDRGYTF

v_gene: TRBV5-4
j_gene: TRBJ1-1
CDR3aa: CASSLARQLNTEAFF

v_gene: TRBV28
j_gene: TRBJ1-5
CDR3aa: CASSLPGGSNQPQHF

v_gene: TRBV4-2
j_gene: TRBJ2-7
CDR3aa: CASSQGGGMQYF

v_gene: TRBV27
j_gene: TRBJ2-6
CDR3aa: CASSLSATVGSGANVLTF

v_gene: TRBV5-4
j_gene: TRBJ2-3
CDR3aa: CASSPGISTDTQYF

v_gene: TRBV4-1
j_gene: TRBJ2-3
CDR3aa: CASSQVISGSTDTQYF

v_gene: TRBV4-1
j_gene: TRBJ1-4
CDR3aa: CASSQVGSANEKLFF

v_gene: TRBV7-2
j_gene: TRBJ1-4
CDR3aa: CASSPQVDSLNEKLFF

v_gene: TRBV5-6
j_gene: TRBJ2-7
CDR3aa: CASSLQGRSYEQYF

v_gene: TRBV5-1
j_gene: TRBJ2-7
CDR3aa: CASSSMGQASSYEQYF

v_gene: TRBV2
j_gene: TRBJ2-7
CDR3aa: CASSLSYEQYF

v_gene: TRBV2
j_gene: TRBJ1-2
CDR3aa: CASRPPTGNYGYTF

v_gene: TRBV27
j_gene: TRBJ2-2
CDR3aa: CASSSASRQGSGELFF

v_gene: TRBV10-3
j_gene: TRBJ2-5
CDR3aa: CAISDLGGRGETQYF

v_gene: TRBV7-7
j_gene: TRBJ2-7
CDR3aa: CASSASHNRDSSYEQYF

v_gene: TRBV2
j_gene: TRBJ1-5
CDR3aa: CASRGGYGNQPQHF

v_gene: TRBV28
j_gene: TRBJ2-3
CDR3aa: CASSSDSFTDTQYF

v_gene: TRBV19
j_gene: TRBJ2-2
CDR3aa: CASKGAPDTGELFF

v_gene: TRBV7-8
j_gene: TRBJ2-5
CDR3aa: CASNNGETQYF

v_gene: TRBV7-8
j_gene: TRBJ2-7
CDR3aa: CASSLGGVAVQYF

v_gene: TRBV29-1
j_gene: TRBJ2-1
CDR3aa: CSVEREINEQFF

v_gene: TRBV4-1
j_gene: TRBJ2-5
CDR3aa: CASSQDLTGLAGGLPQETQYF

v_gene: TRBV7-9
j_gene: TRBJ1-1
CDR3aa: CASSFTPNTEAFF

v_gene: TRBV18
j_gene: TRBJ1-5
CDR3aa: CASSEQVDSNQPQHF

v_gene: TRBV5-4
j_gene: TRBJ1-1
CDR3aa: CASTLPRTGGKTEAFF

v_gene: TRBV7-9
j_gene: TRBJ1-1
CDR3aa: CATTNTEAFF

v_gene: TRBV13
j_gene: TRBJ2-1
CDR3aa: CASSLLSEQFF